The subject of this entry is one T cell receptor (beta chain). This CDR3 spans 14 amino acids. Per germline, CDR1 ENHRY and CDR2 SYGVKD. V dropped 8 bases and J dropped 3; count of bases not matched to a gene: 6. Method: immunoSEQ multiplex PCR; TCRdb's copy keeps in-frame clones and lacks some. The table has some 170,000 clones, about 92% seen once; the top ten hold less than 2%. This record belongs to a study of blood T cell repertoires in COVID-19. Looking at the study overall: Samples taken during acute and convalescent COVID-19 were collected in the United States, Italy and Spain. PBMCs, B-cell-depleted T cells, or T cells provided the cDNA or gDNA that made up the material.

Sequencing was performed on peripheral blood. This TCR was recovered from a woman in her fifties or sixties with COVID-19, enrolled during active disease. The chain joins TRBV10-3 to TRBJ1-5; 8 positions match TRBD1. This CDR3 is CAIRSQGDNQPQHF. The CDR3 DNA reads as TGTGCCATCCGCTCACAGGGGGACAATCAGCCCCAGCATTTT.